This passage covers 26 T cell receptor beta chains from one sample sequenced in a study of relationships among human T cell subsets. Anti-CD25 beads selected CD4+CD25+ regulatory T cells from positively selected CD4+ cells. Semiquantitative ARM-PCR amplified T cell receptor alpha and beta CDR3 regions from mRNA. Tagged nested gene-specific primers were used first, then communal superprimers amplified exponentially. TCRdb reanalysed the multiplex PCR reads using MiXCR and keeps one entry per CDR3 protein. The sample has about 14,000 distinct CDR3 sequences; around 60% are singletons. The sequenced material came from Tregs sorted from blood. These receptors all come from a man in his forties or fifties in good health.

The V gene is TRBV10-3, the J gene TRBJ2-1; D is undetermined. The CDR3 runs to 17 residues. The germline V gene encodes CDR1 ENHRY and CDR2 SYGVKD. Trimming took 3 bases from V and 5 from J, leaving 20 bases between them. As DNA, the CDR3 is TGTGCCATCAGTGATAACCCCGTAATAGTGGGGAACAATGAGCAGTTCTTC. Translation gives CAISDNPVIVGNNEQFF.

Only a few counts were recorded for this clonotype. V and J are TRBV11-2 and TRBJ2-3; D gene unclear. The CDR3 extends over 12 amino acids. The V end lost 3 bases, the J end lost 3 bases, and 4 bases lay between the germline ends. Germline V gene sequence: CDR1 SGHAT, CDR2 FQNNGV. In nucleotides, the CDR3 is TGTGCCAGCAGCTTGGGAACAGATACGCAGTATTTT. Translating it yields CASSLGTDTQYF.

The chain is built from TRBV2 and TRBJ1-1; D not certain. The CDR3 runs to 16 residues. V lost 2 bases, J lost 4 bases, and 17 bases lay in between. CDR1 and CDR2 (germline): SNHLY, FYNNEI. CDR3 residues: CASSERASTPPTEAFF. The CDR3 DNA sequence: TGTGCCAGCAGTGAAAGGGCGTCAACTCCCCCCACTGAAGCTTTCTTT.

This clonotype was counted a few times. The gene calls are TRBV10-1 and TRBJ2-1, with TRBD2 matching 11 bases. The germline V gene encodes CDR1 WNHNN and CDR2 SYGVQD (reference sequence). This CDR3 contains 14 residues. Trimming cost V 3 bases and J 12 bases; bases outside gene matches: 7. Here the CDR3 reads CASSETSGSGVQFF. In DNA, the CDR3 is TGCGCCAGCAGTGAAACTAGCGGGAGCGGGGTGCAGTTCTTC.

The rearrangement links TRBV11-2 to TRBJ1-1; tentatively, D is TRBD1 (5 bases). Trimming shortened V by 6 bases and J by 0 bases, and 11 bases separated the two germline ends. The V gene's germline CDR1 is SGHAT and CDR2 FQNNGV. The length of the CDR3 is 14 residues. CDR3 nucleotides: TGTGCCAGCAGTGCGGGACTCGTGAACACTGAAGCTTTCTTT. This encodes CASSAGLVNTEAFF.

This clonotype was seen once. This chain joins TRBV6-6 and TRBJ1-6; tentative D call: TRBD1 (5 bases). Germline values: CDR1 MNHNY, CDR2 SVGAGI (reference sequence). The CDR3 runs 14 residues. The ends were cut back, 6 bases at V and 7 bases at J, with 13 bases in the middle. CDR3 bases: TGTGCCAGCAGGGATATGACAGACAATTCACCCCTCCACTTT. Translation: CASRDMTDNSPLHF.

This clonotype was detected only a few times. This rearrangement joins TRBV27 to TRBJ2-1; D is perhaps TRBD2 (5 bases). This CDR3 comprises 15 residues. V was shortened by 3 bases and J by 7 bases, with 16 bases between the two germline ends. The germline V gene encodes CDR1 MNHEY and CDR2 SMNVEV (reference sequence). CDR3 DNA: TGTGCCAGCAGTTTTAGGGAGAACTTGGGGAATGAGCAGTTCTTC. The encoded protein is CASSFRENLGNEQFF.

In this sample, this clonotype turned up a few times. The chain has TRBV7-8 and TRBJ2-3, with 12 nucleotides matching TRBD2. CDR3 size: 17 residues. CDR1 SGHVS and CDR2 FQNEAQ come from the germline V gene. Germline trimming cut 0 bases from V and 6 bases from J; bases unmatched to any gene: 7. The CDR3 DNA reads TGTGCCAGCAGCTTAGCGCCTAGCGGGAGGGCCGGGGATACGCAGTATTTT. Translated, it gives CASSLAPSGRAGDTQYF.

The gene calls are TRBV11-2 and TRBJ2-3; 13 bases map to TRBD2. V shed 3 bases, J shed 8 bases, and the junction held 5 bases outside the gene matches. CDR1 SGHAT and CDR2 FQNNGV come from the germline V gene. CDR3 length: 15 residues. The CDR3 coding sequence is TGTGCCAGCAGCTTGGGGACTAGCGGGAAGGTTACGCAGTATTTT. Translating gives CASSLGTSGKVTQYF.

In this sample, this clonotype turned up once. J is TRBJ1-2 and V is TRBV18; maybe TRBD1 (5 bases). The CDR3 is 15 residues long. V lost 1 base, J lost 2 bases, and 11 bases lay in between. From germline, CDR1 is KGHSH and CDR2 LQKENI. DNA for the CDR3: TGTGCCAGCTCACCACAGCGGCAGGGAAACTATGGCTACACCTTC. Translated, it gives CASSPQRQGNYGYTF.

The chain joins TRBV19 to TRBJ1-5; unclear D gene. The CDR3 contains 15 residues. V shed 3 bases and J shed 4 bases, with 13 bases lying between them. Germline values: CDR1 LNHDA, CDR2 SQIVND (reference sequence). The CDR3 here is CASSIEEQRNQPQHF. CDR3 nucleotide sequence: TGTGCCAGTAGTATTGAGGAACAACGGAATCAGCCCCAGCATTTT.

The rearrangement joins TRBV2 to TRBJ1-1; D is ambiguous. Between the trimmed V and J ends, which lost 5 bases and 0 bases, there was a span of 7 bases. This CDR3 has 13 residues. CDR1 SNHLY and CDR2 FYNNEI come from the germline V gene. The CDR3 sequence: CASSSQLNTEAFF. DNA of the CDR3: TGTGCCAGCAGTTCACAGCTGAACACTGAAGCTTTCTTT.

This chain joins TRBV28 and TRBJ1-1; D remains unclear. Germline V gene data show CDR1 as MDHEN and CDR2 as SYDVKM. V shed 3 bases and J shed 3 bases, with 14 bases lying between them. CDR3 length: 15 residues. The CDR3 loop reads CASSLWEPGDTEAFF. As DNA, the CDR3 is TGTGCCAGCAGTTTGTGGGAACCGGGAGACACTGAAGCTTTCTTT.

The chain links TRBV19 to TRBJ2-7; a possible D gene is TRBD1 (6 bases). Per germline, CDR1 LNHDA and CDR2 SQIVND (reference sequence). The V end lost 4 bases, the J end lost 6 bases, and 22 bases lay between the germline ends. CDR3 length: 16 amino acids. The CDR3 DNA is TGTGCCAGTAGTAGACCGAGGACAGAGCCATCCACCGAGCAGTACTTC. The encoded protein is CASSRPRTEPSTEQYF.

This chain joins TRBV5-1 and TRBJ2-3; possible D gene TRBD1, 6 bases. The germline CDR1 and CDR2 sequences are SGHRS and YFSETQ. The CDR3 is 17 amino acids. Deletions cut 3 bases from V and 0 bases from J, with 17 bases between. The CDR3 DNA is TGCGCCAGCAGCTCACACGGACAGTATTCTAGCACAGATACGCAGTATTTT. This gives the protein CASSSHGQYSSTDTQYF. Complete variable domain (other parts from reference TRBV5-1 and TRBJ2-3): KAGVTQTPRYLIKTRGQQVTLSCSPISGHRSVSWYQQTPGQGLQFLFEYFSETQRNKGNFPGRFSGRQFSNSRSEMNVSTLELGDSALYLCASSSHGQYSSTDTQYFGPGTRLTVL.

This clonotype has only a few counts. The chain joins TRBV4-2 to TRBJ1-1; D is perhaps TRBD1 (5 bases). Trimming took off 1 base at V and 4 bases at J, with 16 bases between the two ends. Germline V gives CDR1 LGHNA, CDR2 YNFKEQ. The CDR3 length is 16 residues. CDR3 DNA: TGTGCCAGCAGCCAAGGGGTCAGGGAAACGAGCACTGAAGCTTTCTTT. It encodes CASSQGVRETSTEAFF.

A few counts support this clonotype. The genes are TRBV5-6 and TRBJ1-5; tentatively, D is TRBD1 (5 bases). Germline V gene sequence: CDR1 SGHDT, CDR2 YYEEEE. This CDR3 region has 12 residues. Trimming stripped 2 bases from V and 7 bases from J, with 7 bases between. CDR3 in amino acids: CASSFREQPQHF. Written as DNA, the CDR3 is TGTGCCAGCAGCTTCAGGGAACAGCCCCAGCATTTT.

The chain combines TRBV11-2 with TRBJ2-1; the match to TRBD2 covers 12 bases. Trimming took 4 bases from V and 0 from J; bases not matched to a gene: 10. Germline assignment: CDR1 SGHAT and CDR2 FQNNGV. The CDR3 contains 19 residues. The CDR3 nucleotides are TGTGCCAGCAGCTCCCTTCGGACTAGCGGGAAGAGCTCCTACAATGAGCAGTTCTTC. This translates into CASSSLRTSGKSSYNEQFF.

V usage is TRBV19 and J usage is TRBJ2-4; D is unresolved. Per the germline V gene, CDR1 is LNHDA and CDR2 is SQIVND (reference sequence). This CDR3 contains 14 residues. The V end lost 0 bases, the J end lost 5 bases, and 8 bases lay between the germline ends. The CDR3 nucleotides are TGTGCCAGTAGTATAGATTGGACCCAAAACATTCAGTACTTC. Its translation: CASSIDWTQNIQYF.

This chain joins TRBV5-8 and TRBJ2-7; D may match TRBD1 or TRBD2 (5 bases each). The V end lost 4 bases, the J end lost 2 bases, and 13 bases lay between the germline ends. The CDR3 is 14 amino acids. Germline V lookup: CDR1 SGHTS, CDR2 YDEGEE. CDR3 sequence reads: CASSPGTATYEQYF. The CDR3 DNA is TGTGCCAGCAGCCCCGGGACGGCTACCTACGAGCAGTACTTC. Full variable domain (missing parts from reference TRBV5-8 and TRBJ2-7): EAGVTQSPTHLIKTRGQQATLRCSPISGHTSVYWYQQALGLGLQFLLWYDEGEERNRGNFPPRFSGRQFPNYSSELNVNALELEDSALYLCASSPGTATYEQYFGPGTRLTVT.

The chain has TRBV4-2 and TRBJ2-1; D is perhaps TRBD2 (5 bases). The CDR3 runs to 14 residues. The V and J ends lost 0 bases and 3 bases respectively, with 6 bases between them. Per germline, CDR1 LGHNA and CDR2 YNFKEQ. CDR3 coding DNA: TGTGCCAGCAGCCAAGATGGGAGCTACAATGAGCAGTTCTTC. Translated: CASSQDGSYNEQFF.

V usage is TRBV11-2 and J usage is TRBJ2-2; D might be TRBD2 (5 bases). Germline V gene lookup returns CDR1 SGHAT and CDR2 FQNNGV. This CDR3 is 15 amino acids long. V shed 2 bases and J shed 5 bases, with 12 bases lying between them. Here the CDR3 DNA reads TGTGCCAGCAGCTTAACGGGCCGGGGAACCGGGGAGCTGTTTTTT. It is translated as CASSLTGRGTGELFF. The whole variable domain, remainder taken from reference TRBV11-2 and TRBJ2-2, is EAGVAQSPRYKIIEKRQSVAFWCNPISGHATLYWYQQILGQGPKLLIQFQNNGVVDDSQLPKDRFSAERLKGVDSTLKIQPAKLEDSAVYLCASSLTGRGTGELFFGEGSRLTVL.

The chain couples TRBV29-1 to TRBJ1-3, with D perhaps matching TRBD1 (6 bases). Trimming shortened V by 4 bases and J by 1 base, and 14 bases separated the two germline ends. Germline V gives CDR1 SQVTM, CDR2 ANQGSEA. The CDR3 consists of 15 residues. The CDR3: CSVGDDRPSGNTIYF. The CDR3 region has the DNA TGCAGCGTTGGAGACGACAGGCCTTCTGGAAACACCATATATTTT.

By share, this clonotype counts as medium-sized. The V gene is TRBV11-2, the J gene TRBJ2-2; possible D gene TRBD1, 5 bases. The CDR3 has 14 residues. Between the trimmed V and J ends, which lost 6 bases and 5 bases, there was a span of 13 bases. Germline CDR1 and CDR2: SGHAT and FQNNGV. Here the CDR3 reads CASRKDIRTGELFF. The CDR3 nucleotides are TGTGCCAGCAGGAAGGACATTCGTACCGGGGAGCTGTTTTTT. The variable domain in full, completed from reference TRBV11-2 and TRBJ2-2, reads EAGVAQSPRYKIIEKRQSVAFWCNPISGHATLYWYQQILGQGPKLLIQFQNNGVVDDSQLPKDRFSAERLKGVDSTLKIQPAKLEDSAVYLCASRKDIRTGELFFGEGSRLTVL.

The rearrangement joins TRBV2 to TRBJ2-3; 7 bases map to TRBD1. The CDR3 has 15 amino acids. From germline, CDR1 is SNHLY and CDR2 FYNNEI. V trimming: 6 bases; J trimming: 1 base; junction bases outside the gene matches: 7. The CDR3 reads CASSHYRGRTDTQYF. The DNA for the CDR3 is TGTGCCAGCAGCCATTACAGGGGCCGCACAGATACGCAGTATTTT.

This chain joins TRBV19 and TRBJ1-5, with 7 bases aligning to TRBD1. The ends lost 5 bases at V and 5 bases at J; junction bases unmatched: 15. The CDR3 is 17 residues long. The germline V gene encodes CDR1 LNHDA and CDR2 SQIVND (reference sequence). The CDR3 DNA reads as TGTGCCAGTAGTGGTACACCGGGACAGAGAGGGGATCAGCCCCAGCATTTT. It is translated as CASSGTPGQRGDQPQHF.